This TCR beta chain was found in a study of regulatory T cells in long-lasting Graves disease. CDR3 size: 16 residues. CDR1 and CDR2 from the germline V gene are MNHEY and SMNVEV (reference sequence). V lost 9 bases and J lost 5, with 23 bases in between. Study conclusions and caveats: Patients whose Graves' disease persisted exhibited lower TCR diversity than those newly diagnosed.

The time point is: newly diagnosed GD, antithyroid drugs for less than 3 months. The TCR library was prepared using RNA isolated from PBMCs. The patients were enrolled through endocrinology in Xi'an, China. There are a few counts of this clonotype. Its antigen remains unidentified. To make TCR beta libraries, researchers used iRepertoire HTBI primers and Arm-PCR of CDR3 regions. TCRdb recomputed calls from the multiplex PCR reads with MiXCR, one row per CDR3 protein. Of 580,000 or so distinct CDR3 sequences listed, roughly 16% are singletons. The same sample was also studied in work on T cells in Graves' hyperthyroidism and ophthalmopathy.

The gene calls are TRBV27 and TRBJ2-1; a weak D match, TRBD2 (6 bases). This sample comprised peripheral blood mononuclear cells (PBMCs), obtained at new diagnosis, from a patient treated with antithyroid drugs. This sequence was found in a man younger than 35 with Graves disease. The DNA of the CDR3 is TGTGCCAGTTCCCTGGGGGGTGGGAGAATTAACAATGAGCAGTTCTTC. Amino acids: CASSLGGGRINNEQFF.